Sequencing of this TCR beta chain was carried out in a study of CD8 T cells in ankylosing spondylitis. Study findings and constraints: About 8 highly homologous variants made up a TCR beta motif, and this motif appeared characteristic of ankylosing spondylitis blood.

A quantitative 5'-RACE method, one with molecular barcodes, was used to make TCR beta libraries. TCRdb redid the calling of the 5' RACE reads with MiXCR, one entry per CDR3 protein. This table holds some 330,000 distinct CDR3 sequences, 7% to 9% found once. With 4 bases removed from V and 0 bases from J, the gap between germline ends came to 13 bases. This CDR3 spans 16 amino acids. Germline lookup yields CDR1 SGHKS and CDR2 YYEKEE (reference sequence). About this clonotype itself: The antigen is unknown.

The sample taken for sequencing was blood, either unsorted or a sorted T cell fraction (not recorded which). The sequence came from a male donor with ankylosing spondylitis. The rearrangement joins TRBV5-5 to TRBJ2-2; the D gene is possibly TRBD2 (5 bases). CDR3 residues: CASSAGPAANTGELFF. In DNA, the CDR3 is TGTGCCAGCAGCGCGGGCCCAGCGGCGAACACCGGGGAGCTGTTTTTT. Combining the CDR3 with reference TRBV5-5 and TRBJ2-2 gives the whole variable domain DAGVTQSPTHLIKTRGQQVTLRCSPISGHKSVSWYQQVLGQGPQFIFQYYEKEERGRGNFPDRFSARQFPNYSSELNVNALLLGDSALYLCASSAGPAANTGELFFGEGSRLTVL.